These T cell receptor beta chains were read from a single sample in a study of cytomegalovirus exposure and HLA in healthy donors. Some clones are missing from TCRdb's copy, which holds only in-frame ones; the method was immunoSEQ multiplex PCR. Among about 200,000 clones listed, more than 75% were seen once. Sequencing input: PBMCs. The receptors were sampled from a woman aged 18-29 years in good health and CMV-seronegative. The CDR3 runs from the conserved cysteine through the conserved F or W. The order of the fields is J gene, D gene, V gene, clone size, CDR3 DNA, CDR3 protein. D genes are given only for firm matches. Size is stated for part of the rows, as once, few or many counts, or as a class when the clone is expanded.

>TRBJ1-1|TRBD1|TRBV6-5|once
TGTGCCAGCAGTTACATAGGACAGGGGGTCCTCCAAGCTTTCTTT
CASSYIGQGVLQAFF
>TRBJ2-6|.|TRBV6-5|.
TGTGCCAGCAGGCGGGACTTTGGGGCCAACGTCCTGACCTTC
CASRRDFGANVLTF
>TRBJ1-1|.|TRBV6-1|few
TGTGCCAGCAAGAGGTCGGGGAGTGCTGAAGCTTTCTTT
CASKRSGSAEAFF
>TRBJ1-5|.|TRBV30|few
TGTGCCTGGAACATGAGGGGGGGCATCAATCAGCCCCAGCATTTT
CAWNMRGGINQPQHF
>TRBJ2-1|TRBD1|TRBV7-9|.
TGTGCCAGCAGCCGTCCGGGACAGGGGTACAATGAGCAGTTCTTC
CASSRPGQGYNEQFF
>TRBJ1-6|TRBD1|TRBV5-4|few
TGTGCCAGCAGCGCGAGGGACAGTCTCTATAATTCACCCCTCCACTTT
CASSARDSLYNSPLHF
>TRBJ2-3|TRBD2|TRBV29-1|.
TGCAGCGTTCAGGGGACTAGCGGGAGTCGGACAGATACGCAGTATTTT
CSVQGTSGSRTDTQYF
>TRBJ2-7|TRBD1|TRBV13|once
TGTGCCAGCAGTGCGACAGGGTACGAGCAGTACTTC
CASSATGYEQYF
>TRBJ1-1|.|TRBV5-6|.
TGTGCCAGCAGCTGGGGGGGACTTCTGAACACTGAAGCTTTCTTT
CASSWGGLLNTEAFF
>TRBJ1-5|TRBD1|TRBV5-5|.
TGTGCCAGCAGCATCCGGGACAGCAAGAATCAGCCCCAGCATTTT
CASSIRDSKNQPQHF
>TRBJ1-6|.|TRBV6-5|once
TGTGCCAGCAGTCTCGCCGGGTCGACTAATTCACCCCTCCACTTT
CASSLAGSTNSPLHF
>TRBJ1-2|TRBD1|TRBV5-1|.
TGCGCCAGCAGCCAGAACCCTGGGACAGGGGGTCATGGCTACACCTTC
CASSQNPGTGGHGYTF
>TRBJ2-2|TRBD1|TRBV10-3|.
TGTGCCACGCTTTTGTCGGCGACAGGGGGCACCGGGGAGCTGTTTTTT
CATLLSATGGTGELFF
>TRBJ2-1|.|TRBV5-6|.
TGTGCCAGCAGCCGATTGATGGGGGGAGAGCAGTTCTTC
CASSRLMGGEQFF
>TRBJ2-7|TRBD1|TRBV7-9|.
TGTTCCAGCAGCTTAGACAGGGCTCTTTCCTACGAGCAGTACTTC
CSSSLDRALSYEQYF
>TRBJ1-1|.|TRBV7-2|.
TGTGCCAGCAGCCCCTTCGGAGCAGCCGCAGTCACTGAAGCTTTCTTT
CASSPFGAAAVTEAFF
>TRBJ1-5|.|TRBV5-8|once
TGTGCCAGCAGCCGTGGGGGGTTAGGGAATCAGCCCCAGCATTTT
CASSRGGLGNQPQHF
>TRBJ2-4|.|TRBV2|.
TGTGCCAGCAGGGCCGGGACACTGCTAGCCAAAAACATTCAGTACTTC
CASRAGTLLAKNIQYF
>TRBJ2-7|TRBD2|TRBV30|.
TGTGCCTGGGCACTAGCGGGAGGGCCGTACGAGCAGTACTTC
CAWALAGGPYEQYF
>TRBJ1-4|TRBD1|TRBV4-1|.
TGCGCCAGCAGCCAAGATGGGATGGCAGGGGGCTTTGAAAAACTGTTTTTT
CASSQDGMAGGFEKLFF
>TRBJ1-2|.|TRBV29-1|.
TGCAGCGTTGACGGGGGGAGGGGCTACACCTTC
CSVDGGRGYTF
>TRBJ2-3|.|TRBV9|.
TGTGCCAGCAGCGTAGTAGGCGGGGCCAGGCCAGATACGCAGTATTTT
CASSVVGGARPDTQYF
>TRBJ2-5|TRBD2|TRBV4-1|.
TGCGCCAGCAGCCAAGAACTAGCGGGGGGGCCAAACCAAGAGACCCAGTACTTC
CASSQELAGGPNQETQYF
>TRBJ2-2|TRBD1|TRBV7-2|.
TGTGCCAGCAGCTTAGAGCGAGGGGGACAGGGGATGAACACCGGGGAGCTGTTTTTT
CASSLERGGQGMNTGELFF
>TRBJ2-7|TRBD2|TRBV7-2|.
TGTGCCAGCAGCTCCGCCGGGACTAGCGGAATCTACGAGCAGTACTTC
CASSSAGTSGIYEQYF